Shown below are 31 T cell receptor beta chains from a single sample sequenced in a study of CD8+ T cells in alopecia areata. After isolation, RNA underwent reverse transcription to generate cDNA as the sequencing template. Profiling relied on immunoSEQ multiplex PCR, and the TCRdb table lists in-frame clones only, not all of them. The sample shows roughly 60,000 clones, around 42% of them seen only once. Regarding treatment: oral pan-JAK inhibitor, 5-10 mg twice daily. This specimen consisted of CD8+ T cells sorted from blood, obtained at approximately week 37, from a patient treated with tofacitinib. The receptors here all came from a human donor with alopecia areata.

This clone was picked up a small number of times. The rearrangement links TRBV5-1 to TRBJ2-5; 8 nucleotides match TRBD1. CDR3 length: 14 amino acids. Per the germline V gene, CDR1 is SGHRS and CDR2 is YFSETQ. The ends lost 4 bases at V and 5 bases at J; junction bases unmatched: 7. CDR3 residues: CASSTGQGRETQYF. The CDR3 DNA sequence: TGCGCCAGCAGCACAGGACAGGGCCGGGAGACCCAGTACTTC.

The rearrangement uses TRBV5-1 and TRBJ2-1; 11 nucleotides match TRBD2. This CDR3 spans 16 amino acids. Germline-derived CDR1 and CDR2 are SGHRS and YFSETQ. V gave up 2 bases and J gave up 6 bases; unmatched junction bases: 7. CDR3 in amino acids: CASSFTLAGGGNEQFF. For the CDR3, the DNA is TGCGCCAGCAGCTTCACTCTAGCGGGAGGCGGCAATGAGCAGTTCTTC.

There are a few counts of this clone. The J gene is TRBJ2-6, the V gene TRBV27; possible D gene TRBD1, 5 bases. Germline V gene sequence: CDR1 MNHEY, CDR2 SMNVEV (reference sequence). The CDR3 is made up of 15 amino acids. Trimming took 2 bases from V and 2 from J, leaving 7 bases between them. CDR3 residues: CASSLATAGANVLTF. CDR3 sequence (DNA): TGTGCCAGCAGTTTAGCGACAGCTGGGGCCAACGTCCTGACTTTC.

This clone has only a few counts. The chain carries TRBV5-6 and TRBJ2-1; maybe TRBD2 (5 bases). Trimming stripped 4 bases from V and 7 bases from J, with 6 bases between. The CDR3 spans 11 residues. CDR1 is SGHDT and CDR2 is YYEEEE in the germline V gene. The chain's CDR3 is CASSRTNEQFF. The CDR3 DNA is TGTGCCAGCAGCCGGACTAATGAGCAGTTCTTC. The full variable domain, rest sourced from reference TRBV5-6 and TRBJ2-1, is DAGVTQSPTHLIKTRGQQVTLRCSPKSGHDTVSWYQQALGQGPQFIFQYYEEEERQRGNFPDRFSGHQFPNYSSELNVNALLLGDSALYLCASSRTNEQFFGPGTRLTVL.

The sample holds a few counts of this clone. The rearrangement uses TRBV2 and TRBJ2-7, with TRBD2 matching over 13 bases. There are 14 residues in the CDR3. Germline V gives CDR1 SNHLY, CDR2 FYNNEI. The ends lost 6 bases at V and 6 bases at J; junction bases unmatched: 5. This chain's CDR3 is CASSPGLAGSEQYF. CDR3 bases: TGTGCCAGCAGCCCGGGACTAGCGGGAAGCGAGCAGTACTTC. Filled out from reference TRBV2 and TRBJ2-7, the complete variable domain reads EPEVTQTPSHQVTQMGQEVILRCVPISNHLYFYWYRQILGQKVEFLVSFYNNEISEKSEIFDDQFSVERPDGSNFTLKIRSTKLEDSAMYFCASSPGLAGSEQYFGPGTRLTVT.

The chain uses TRBV29-1 and TRBJ2-7, with 9 nucleotides matching TRBD1. The CDR3 runs to 13 residues. CDR1 is SQVTM and CDR2 is ANQGSEA in the germline V gene. J gave up 9 bases and V 3 bases, and 9 bases lay outside the gene matches. CDR3 protein: CSVEGTGQVGQYF. CDR3 nucleotides: TGCAGCGTTGAGGGGACAGGGCAGGTGGGGCAGTACTTC.

J is TRBJ2-1 and V is TRBV30, with TRBD1 identical over 9 bases. CDR3 size: 13 residues. Unmatched junction bases numbered 4, after V lost 2 bases and J lost 8 bases. In germline, CDR1 is GTSNPN, CDR2 SVGIG (reference sequence). CDR3 in amino acids: CAWSITGGDEQFF. In DNA form, the CDR3 reads TGTGCCTGGAGTATTACAGGGGGCGATGAGCAGTTCTTC.

Written as DNA, the CDR3 is TGTGCCAGCAGTGAGGGGGGTTTCACTGAAGCTTTCTTT. Its translation is CASSEGGFTEAFF. This rearrangement joins TRBV6-6 to TRBJ1-1; D is possibly TRBD1 (6 bases). The CDR3 extends over 13 amino acids. Germline-derived CDR1 and CDR2 are MNHNY and SVGAGI (reference sequence). V was pared by 5 bases and J by 4 bases, with 11 bases between.

This clone was recorded only once. The chain recombines TRBV6-4 with TRBJ2-3; D gene uncertain. The CDR3 covers 14 residues. Germline lookup yields CDR1 MRHNA and CDR2 SNTAGT. V lost 2 bases to trimming and J lost 2 bases, with 8 bases between them. CDR3 nucleotide sequence: TGTGCCAGCAGTGACCTCTATAACACAGATACGCAGTATTTT. This encodes CASSDLYNTDTQYF.

The genes are TRBV30 and TRBJ2-7; D remains ambiguous. V was shortened by 0 bases and J by 6 bases, with 9 bases between the two germline ends. Germline CDR1 and CDR2: GTSNPN and SVGIG (reference sequence). The length of the CDR3 is 12 residues. CDR3 amino acids: CAWSVNHIEQYF. As DNA, the CDR3 is TGTGCCTGGAGTGTAAATCACATCGAGCAGTACTTC.

V gene TRBV29-1 combines with J gene TRBJ2-7; tentative D call: TRBD1 (5 bases). Germline V CDR1 and CDR2: SQVTM, ANQGSEA. CDR3 length: 12 residues. Between the trimmed V and J ends, which lost 4 bases and 2 bases, there was a span of 9 bases. CDR3 nucleotides: TGCAGCGTTGGTGGGGCCACCTACGAGCAGTACTTC. This codes for CSVGGATYEQYF.

This clone was found many times. The chain combines TRBV6-4 with TRBJ2-2; TRBD2 is a possible D gene (6 bases). V dropped 8 bases and J dropped 3 bases, with 13 bases sitting between them. CDR1 is MRHNA, CDR2 SNTAGT, per germline. CDR3 length: 14 amino acids. For the CDR3, the DNA is TGTGCCAGCTCTAGCGACCGGGACACCGGGGAGCTGTTTTTT. Translating it yields CASSSDRDTGELFF.

The V gene is TRBV29-1, the J gene TRBJ2-1; no clear D gene. Trimming stripped 5 bases from V and 7 bases from J, with 15 bases between. This CDR3 spans 13 amino acids. Germline CDR1 and CDR2: SQVTM and ANQGSEA. The CDR3 protein is CSVFHVSPNEQFF. The CDR3 region has the DNA TGCAGCGTTTTCCATGTTTCCCCAAATGAGCAGTTCTTC.

A few counts support this clone. The J gene is TRBJ1-2, the V gene TRBV4-1; perhaps TRBD1 as D (6 bases). The ends were cut back, 4 bases at V and 4 bases at J, with 7 bases in the middle. Germline values: CDR1 MGHRA, CDR2 YSYEKL. The CDR3 totals 12 residues. This CDR3 reads CASSPGVYGYTF. The CDR3 coding sequence is TGCGCCAGCAGCCCAGGGGTCTATGGCTACACCTTC.

Here the CDR3 reads CASRNWSSGELFF. The DNA for the CDR3 is TGTGCCAGCCGAAATTGGTCCTCCGGGGAGCTGTTTTTT. The chain joins TRBV19 to TRBJ2-2; D remains ambiguous. The germline CDR1 and CDR2 sequences are LNHDA and SQIVND (reference sequence). V lost 9 bases, J lost 6 bases, and 14 bases lay in between. The CDR3 totals 13 residues.

The rearrangement links TRBV7-8 to TRBJ2-6; 8 bases line up with TRBD1. The V gene end was trimmed by 10 bases and the J gene end by 8 bases; junction bases not matched to a gene: 22. The CDR3 length is 18 residues. The V gene's germline CDR1 is SGHVS and CDR2 FQNEAQ. The CDR3 DNA is TGTGCCACAATCCCCGGGACAGGCTATTACAGAAATACCAACGTCCTGACTTTC. Its translation: CATIPGTGYYRNTNVLTF.

This clone was detected a few times. V usage is TRBV7-2 and J usage is TRBJ2-7; 12 positions agree with TRBD2. This CDR3 contains 15 residues. The V segment lost 5 bases and the J segment 2 bases; nucleotides outside the gene matches: 4. CDR1 and CDR2 from the germline V gene are SGHTA and FQGNSA. The CDR3 bases are TGTGCCAGCAGCGCGCTAGCGGGAGGGCCCTACGAGCAGTACTTC. This gives the protein CASSALAGGPYEQYF.

The chain recombines TRBV4-1 with TRBJ1-1, with 9 bases fitting TRBD1. CDR3 length: 17 residues. The germline gives CDR1 MGHRA, CDR2 YSYEKL. With 4 bases clipped from V and 5 bases from J, the junction kept 14 bases outside the gene matches. DNA for the CDR3: TGCGCCAGCAGCCTCCTGACAAGGGGACAGGGAGGTACTGAAGCTTTCTTT. Its protein product is CASSLLTRGQGGTEAFF.

In this sample, this clone turned up a few times. This rearrangement joins TRBV7-9 to TRBJ1-5, with a tentative D call TRBD1 (6 bases). This CDR3 is 15 amino acids long. CDR1 and CDR2 (germline): SEHNR, FQNEAQ (reference sequence). Trimming took off 4 bases at V and 4 bases at J, with 14 bases between the two ends. CDR3 amino acids: CASSSGPGENQPQHF. The CDR3 bases are TGTGCCAGCAGCTCCGGCCCAGGGGAGAATCAGCCCCAGCATTTT.

The gene calls are TRBV11-3 and TRBJ2-2; maybe TRBD2 (6 bases). CDR1 and CDR2 (germline): SGHNT, YENEEA. V was pared by 4 bases and J by 4 bases, with 10 bases between. The CDR3 spans 14 residues. This CDR3 is CASSSGTVTGELFF. DNA for the CDR3: TGTGCCAGCAGCTCCGGGACTGTCACCGGGGAGCTGTTTTTT.

The chain recombines TRBV11-3 with TRBJ2-7, with D perhaps TRBD1 (7 bases). This CDR3 spans 13 amino acids. Per germline, CDR1 SGHNT and CDR2 YENEEA. Trimming cost V 5 bases and J 9 bases, with 17 bases left between them. The CDR3 region has the DNA TGTGCCAGCAGCCCAGGAGGGGGCGCCGGGCAGTACTTC. This translates into CASSPGGGAGQYF.

There are a few counts of this clone. The chain has TRBV14 and TRBJ2-7; D ambiguous. Per germline, CDR1 SGHDN and CDR2 FVKESK. The CDR3 totals 13 residues. Trimming removed 3 bases from V and 0 bases from J, with 6 bases in between. Here the CDR3 reads CASSHASSYEQYF. In DNA form, the CDR3 reads TGTGCCAGCAGCCATGCTAGCTCCTACGAGCAGTACTTC.

There are a few counts of this clone. This sequence joins TRBV2 and TRBJ2-2; D perhaps matches TRBD2 (5 bases). This CDR3 is built from 14 residues. Trimming removed 2 bases at V and 6 bases at J, with 10 bases between. Looked up from germline, CDR1 is SNHLY and CDR2 is FYNNEI. CDR3 region: CASSETRTAGELFF. For the CDR3, the DNA is TGTGCCAGCAGTGAAACTAGGACGGCCGGGGAGCTGTTTTTT.

V and J are TRBV7-2 and TRBJ2-7; D tentatively reads TRBD1 or TRBD2 (5 bases each). CDR3 size: 18 residues. Germline V gives CDR1 SGHTA, CDR2 FQGNSA. The ends were cut back, 5 bases at V and 0 bases at J, with 23 bases in the middle. CDR3 amino acids: CASSHIFQGPGSSYEQYF. The CDR3 DNA follows: TGTGCCAGCAGCCATATCTTCCAGGGCCCGGGGAGCTCCTACGAGCAGTACTTC.

This clone was counted a few times. The chain joins TRBV4-1 to TRBJ2-2; a weak D match, TRBD2 (5 bases). Trimming took 1 base from V and 4 from J, leaving 10 bases between them. Germline V gene sequence: CDR1 MGHRA, CDR2 YSYEKL. This CDR3 has 15 residues. The chain's CDR3 is CASSQVPEGTGELFF. The DNA of the CDR3 is TGCGCCAGCAGCCAAGTTCCTGAGGGCACCGGGGAGCTGTTTTTT.

The table lists this clone with a few counts. V and J are TRBV30 and TRBJ1-1; D is uncertain. The V end was cut by 0 bases, the J end by 1 base, with 6 bases between. Germline V CDR1 and CDR2: GTSNPN, SVGIG (reference sequence). This CDR3 comprises 13 residues. In DNA, the CDR3 is TGTGCCTGGAGTGTACATCCGAACACTGAAGCTTTCTTT. It encodes CAWSVHPNTEAFF.

This chain's CDR3 is CASSPRRVSFSYEQYF. The CDR3 coding sequence is TGCGCCAGCAGCCCTCGGAGAGTCTCTTTCTCCTACGAGCAGTACTTC. The chain couples TRBV4-1 to TRBJ2-7; D unresolved. There are 16 residues in the CDR3. Trimming removed 4 bases at V and 0 bases at J, with 16 bases between. Germline V gene lookup returns CDR1 MGHRA and CDR2 YSYEKL.

The rearrangement joins TRBV9 to TRBJ2-1; 11 positions match TRBD2. Germline V CDR1 and CDR2: SGDLS, YYNGEE. Germline trimming cut 3 bases from V and 10 bases from J; bases unmatched to any gene: 9. The CDR3 is 15 residues long. The CDR3 protein is CASSAQGLAEREQFF. In DNA, the CDR3 is TGTGCCAGCAGCGCGCAGGGACTAGCGGAGCGGGAGCAGTTCTTC.

The chain combines TRBV13 with TRBJ2-7, with TRBD1 as a possible D gene (5 bases). The V end was cut by 4 bases, the J end by 3 bases, with 10 bases between. The CDR3 loop spans 13 amino acids. The germline V gene encodes CDR1 PRHDT and CDR2 FYEKMQ (reference sequence). The CDR3 is CASSSDRYYEQYF. The CDR3 region has the DNA TGTGCCAGCAGCTCCGACAGATACTACGAGCAGTACTTC.

J is TRBJ1-1 and V is TRBV30; D call uncertain. The CDR3 contains 13 residues. The V end lost 0 bases, the J end lost 7 bases, and 12 bases lay between the germline ends. The germline CDR1 and CDR2 sequences are GTSNPN and SVGIG (reference sequence). The CDR3 reads CAWSVPGVLEAFF. For the CDR3, the DNA is TGTGCCTGGAGTGTACCAGGAGTTCTTGAAGCTTTCTTT.

This clone was found a few times. The CDR3 DNA reads as TGTGCCAGTTCGGGGCCGTATCAGCCCCAGCATTTT. Encoded protein: CASSGPYQPQHF. The chain recombines TRBV19 with TRBJ1-5, with D possibly TRBD1 on 5 matching bases. CDR3 length: 12 residues. V lost 8 bases, J lost 5 bases, and 10 bases lay in between. Germline loops: CDR1 LNHDA, CDR2 SQIVND (reference sequence).